The next 14 T cell receptor beta chains were all read from a single sample in a study of cytomegalovirus exposure and HLA in healthy donors. Researchers ran the PCR with 60 Vbeta and 13 Jbeta primers. Produced via immunoSEQ multiplex PCR; TCRdb's table is partial and in-frame only. The sample has more than 150,000 clones; around 80% are singletons. The specimen sequenced was PBMCs. The receptors shown here come from a woman under 40 in good health and CMV-seronegative.

Note on this clone: The identical CDR3 is also encoded by other nucleotide sequences in the sample. The rearrangement uses TRBV18 and TRBJ2-5; D is unclear. V gave up 6 bases and J gave up 1 base, with 3 bases separating them. Germline V lookup: CDR1 KGHSH, CDR2 LQKENI. This CDR3 comprises 11 residues. This CDR3 reads CASSSQETQYF. CDR3 DNA sequence: TGTGCCAGCTCCAGCCAAGAGACCCAGTACTTC.

This sequence joins TRBV6-1 and TRBJ2-7; D not resolved. V gave up 2 bases and J gave up 4 bases, with 6 bases separating them. The CDR3 is 12 amino acids. Germline CDR1 MNHNS, CDR2 SASEGT. In nucleotides, the CDR3 is TGTGCCAGCAGTGAATCTTCGTACGAGCAGTACTTC. Translated, it gives CASSESSYEQYF.

This sequence joins TRBV15 and TRBJ2-5; possible D gene TRBD1, 6 bases. The CDR3 contains 15 residues. V was pared by 2 bases and J by 3 bases, with 13 bases between. Germline V gene lookup returns CDR1 LNHNV and CDR2 YYDKDF (reference sequence). CDR3 region: CATSRPSQGKETQYF. Here the CDR3 DNA reads TGTGCCACCAGCAGACCATCACAGGGTAAAGAGACCCAGTACTTC.

The chain is built from TRBV5-1 and TRBJ2-7; 9 bases match TRBD1. CDR3 length equals 16 residues. The V segment lost 2 bases and the J segment 6 bases; nucleotides outside the gene matches: 12. Germline assignment: CDR1 SGHRS and CDR2 YFSETQ. The CDR3 sequence is CASSLRALDRGSEQYF. Written as DNA, the CDR3 is TGCGCCAGCAGCTTAAGAGCATTGGACAGGGGAAGCGAGCAGTACTTC.

This chain links TRBV11-2 with TRBJ2-7, with D maybe TRBD2 (5 bases). V was cut by 4 bases and J by 1 base, with 14 bases left in between. Germline loops: CDR1 SGHAT, CDR2 FQNNGV. The CDR3 extends over 15 amino acids. The CDR3 is CASSSGTEPSYEQYF. CDR3 DNA: TGTGCCAGCAGCTCGGGAACAGAACCTTCCTACGAGCAGTACTTC.

The chain couples TRBV9 to TRBJ2-5; TRBD1 matches 8 bases. J was trimmed by 4 bases and V by 0 bases; bases with no gene match: 2. CDR1 and CDR2 from the germline V gene are SGDLS and YYNGEE. This CDR3 has 14 amino acids. CDR3 protein: CASSVGTGRETQYF. The CDR3 DNA sequence: TGTGCCAGCAGCGTAGGGACAGGGAGAGAGACCCAGTACTTC.

V is TRBV12-2 and J is TRBJ1-2. TRBV12-2 is a pseudogene segment. This CDR3 has 14 residues. Written as DNA, the CDR3 is TGTGCAAGTCGCTTATTGGGGAGGGACTATGGCTACACCTTC. This sequence encodes CASRLLGRDYGYTF.

The chain combines TRBV14 with TRBJ1-1; 7 bases are a match to TRBD1. This CDR3 is built from 19 residues. V gave up 0 bases and J gave up 0 bases; unmatched junction bases: 13. Germline assignment: CDR1 SGHDN and CDR2 FVKESK. The DNA for the CDR3 is TGTGCCAGCAGCCAAGAGGAGACAGGGCTTTCGCCTTTGAACACTGAAGCTTTCTTT. Its protein is CASSQEETGLSPLNTEAFF.

The V and J genes are TRBV7-8 and TRBJ2-1; TRBD2 aligns across 7 bases. V dropped 0 bases and J dropped 10; count of bases not matched to a gene: 3. In germline, CDR1 is SGHVS, CDR2 FQNEAQ. This CDR3 comprises 13 residues. The CDR3 is CASSLARGEEQFF. The CDR3 DNA is TGTGCCAGCAGCTTAGCACGGGGGGAGGAGCAGTTCTTC.

The chain recombines TRBV5-1 with TRBJ2-7; a possible D gene is TRBD1 (7 bases). V lost 4 bases and J lost 2, with 16 bases in between. Germline V gene lookup returns CDR1 SGHRS and CDR2 YFSETQ. The CDR3 runs to 15 residues. The CDR3 DNA reads TGCGCCAGCAGCGGAGGGGGCAGCCGGGCCTACGAGCAGTACTTC. Protein sequence: CASSGGGSRAYEQYF.

This chain connects TRBV19 to TRBJ1-1, with 10 nucleotides matching TRBD1. Looked up from germline, CDR1 is LNHDA and CDR2 is SQIVND (reference sequence). The CDR3 covers 15 residues. With 5 bases clipped from V and 4 bases from J, the junction kept 7 bases outside the gene matches. CDR3 amino acids: CASSPRTGGFTEAFF. CDR3 nucleotides: TGTGCCAGTAGTCCCCGGACAGGGGGGTTCACTGAAGCTTTCTTT.

This chain links TRBV2 with TRBJ2-3; 9 bases map to TRBD2. Trimming cost V 5 bases and J 2 bases; bases outside gene matches: 17. This CDR3 region has 19 residues. Germline V gives CDR1 SNHLY, CDR2 FYNNEI. CDR3 region: CASSFLRGGLPTFTDTQYF. The CDR3 DNA is TGTGCCAGCAGTTTTTTGCGGGGGGGACTCCCGACGTTCACAGATACGCAGTATTTT.

The rearrangement joins TRBV2 to TRBJ2-5, with TRBD2 matching over 9 bases. CDR1 is SNHLY, CDR2 FYNNEI, per germline. This CDR3 contains 15 residues. V shed 10 bases, J shed 2 bases, and the junction held 11 bases outside the gene matches. CDR3 residues: CATFRSTSGQETQYF. The CDR3 DNA is TGTGCCACCTTCCGCTCTACTAGCGGGCAAGAGACCCAGTACTTC.

The V and J genes are TRBV9 and TRBJ1-5, with TRBD1 as a possible D gene (5 bases). The CDR3 consists of 14 residues. CDR1 is SGDLS, CDR2 YYNGEE, per germline. V was cut by 2 bases and J by 3 bases, with 9 bases left in between. Written as DNA, the CDR3 is TGTGCCAGCAGCGTCGACAGCTTCAATCAGCCCCAGCATTTT. It encodes CASSVDSFNQPQHF.